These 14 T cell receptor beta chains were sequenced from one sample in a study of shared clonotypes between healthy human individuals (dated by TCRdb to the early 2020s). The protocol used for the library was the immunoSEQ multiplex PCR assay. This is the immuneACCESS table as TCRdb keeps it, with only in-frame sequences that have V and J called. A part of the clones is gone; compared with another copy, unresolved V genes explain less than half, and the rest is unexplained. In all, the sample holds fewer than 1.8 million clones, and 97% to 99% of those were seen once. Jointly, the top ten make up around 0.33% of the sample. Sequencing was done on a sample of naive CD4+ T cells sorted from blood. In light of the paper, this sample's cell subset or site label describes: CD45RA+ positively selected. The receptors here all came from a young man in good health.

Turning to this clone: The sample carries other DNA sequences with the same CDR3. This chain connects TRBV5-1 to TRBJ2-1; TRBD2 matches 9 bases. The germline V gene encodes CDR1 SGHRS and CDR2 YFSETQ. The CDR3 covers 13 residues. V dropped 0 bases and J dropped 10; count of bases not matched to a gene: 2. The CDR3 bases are TGCGCCAGCAGCTTGGGACTAGCGGTAGAGCAGTTCTTC. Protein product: CASSLGLAVEQFF.

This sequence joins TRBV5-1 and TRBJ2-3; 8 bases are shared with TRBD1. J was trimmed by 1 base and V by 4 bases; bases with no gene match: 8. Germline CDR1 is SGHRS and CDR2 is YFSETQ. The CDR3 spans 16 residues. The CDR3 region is CASSQPTGAGTDTQYF. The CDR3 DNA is TGCGCCAGCAGCCAACCGACAGGGGCGGGCACAGATACGCAGTATTTT.

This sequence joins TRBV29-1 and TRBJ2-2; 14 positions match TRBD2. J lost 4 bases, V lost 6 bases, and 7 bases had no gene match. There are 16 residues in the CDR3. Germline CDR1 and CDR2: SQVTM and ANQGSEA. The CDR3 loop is CSVRGTSGSPTGELFF. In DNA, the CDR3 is TGCAGCGTGCGAGGGACTAGCGGGAGCCCCACCGGGGAGCTGTTTTTT.

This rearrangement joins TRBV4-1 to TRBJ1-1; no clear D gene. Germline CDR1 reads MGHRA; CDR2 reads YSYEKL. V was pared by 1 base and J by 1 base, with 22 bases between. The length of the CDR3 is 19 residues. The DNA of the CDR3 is TGCGCCAGCAGCCAAGTAAGAGCCTCGGAGGTTTCAGAGAACACTGAAGCTTTCTTT. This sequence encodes CASSQVRASEVSENTEAFF.

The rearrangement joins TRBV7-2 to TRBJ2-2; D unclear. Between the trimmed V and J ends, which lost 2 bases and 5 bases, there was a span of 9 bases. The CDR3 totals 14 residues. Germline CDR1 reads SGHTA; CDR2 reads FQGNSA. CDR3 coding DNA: TGTGCCAGCAGCTTATTACCCGCTACCGGGGAGCTGTTTTTT. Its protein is CASSLLPATGELFF.

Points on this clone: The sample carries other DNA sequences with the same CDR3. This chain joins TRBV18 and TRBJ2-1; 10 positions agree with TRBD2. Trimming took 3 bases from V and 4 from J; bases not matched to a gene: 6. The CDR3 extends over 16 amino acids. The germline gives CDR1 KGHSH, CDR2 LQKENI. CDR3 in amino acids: CASSPLPSGSYNEQFF. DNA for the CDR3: TGTGCCAGCTCACCCCTCCCTAGCGGGAGTTACAATGAGCAGTTCTTC.

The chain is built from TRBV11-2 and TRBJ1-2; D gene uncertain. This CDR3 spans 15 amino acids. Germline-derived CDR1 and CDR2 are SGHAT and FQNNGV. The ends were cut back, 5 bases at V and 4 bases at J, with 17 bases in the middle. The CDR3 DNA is TGTGCCAGCAGCCTGGACGTAAACTTGATCTATGGCTACACCTTC. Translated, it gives CASSLDVNLIYGYTF.

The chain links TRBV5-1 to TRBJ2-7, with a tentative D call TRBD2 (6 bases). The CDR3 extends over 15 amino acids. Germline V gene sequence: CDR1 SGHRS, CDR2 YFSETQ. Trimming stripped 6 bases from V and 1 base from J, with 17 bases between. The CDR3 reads CASNSRGIPSYEQYF. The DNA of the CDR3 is TGCGCCAGCAACTCCCGGGGGATCCCTTCCTACGAGCAGTACTTC.

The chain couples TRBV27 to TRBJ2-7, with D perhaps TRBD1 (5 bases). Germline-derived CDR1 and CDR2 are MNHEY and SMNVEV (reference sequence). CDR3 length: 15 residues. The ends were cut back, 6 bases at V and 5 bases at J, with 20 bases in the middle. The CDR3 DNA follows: TGTGCCAGCAGCTCAGGGTTACCGAACGTCCACGAGCAGTACTTC. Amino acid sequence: CASSSGLPNVHEQYF.

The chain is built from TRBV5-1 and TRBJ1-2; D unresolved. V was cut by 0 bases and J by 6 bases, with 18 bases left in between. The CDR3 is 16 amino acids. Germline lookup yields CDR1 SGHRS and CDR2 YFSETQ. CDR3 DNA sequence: TGCGCCAGCAGCTTGGATGGACGGGATTCCCAGGATGGCTACACCTTC. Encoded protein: CASSLDGRDSQDGYTF. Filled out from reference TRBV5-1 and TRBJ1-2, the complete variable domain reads KAGVTQTPRYLIKTRGQQVTLSCSPISGHRSVSWYQQTPGQGLQFLFEYFSETQRNKGNFPGRFSGRQFSNSRSEMNVSTLELGDSALYLCASSLDGRDSQDGYTFGSGTRLTVV.

The CDR3 is CASSSQYGSGELFF. The CDR3 bases are TGTGCCAGCAGCTCTCAGTATGGGTCCGGGGAGCTGTTTTTT. The chain joins TRBV7-7 to TRBJ2-2; D is unresolved. The V end lost 4 bases, the J end lost 6 bases, and 12 bases lay between the germline ends. Germline V lookup: CDR1 SSHAT, CDR2 FNYEAQ (reference sequence). The CDR3 is 14 residues long.

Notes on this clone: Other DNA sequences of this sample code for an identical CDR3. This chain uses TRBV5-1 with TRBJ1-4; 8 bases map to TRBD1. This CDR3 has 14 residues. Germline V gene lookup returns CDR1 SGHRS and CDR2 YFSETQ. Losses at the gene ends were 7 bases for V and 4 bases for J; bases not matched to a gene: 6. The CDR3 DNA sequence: TGCGCCAGCTCCAGGGGGCCGGTTAATGAAAAACTGTTTTTT. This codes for CASSRGPVNEKLFF.

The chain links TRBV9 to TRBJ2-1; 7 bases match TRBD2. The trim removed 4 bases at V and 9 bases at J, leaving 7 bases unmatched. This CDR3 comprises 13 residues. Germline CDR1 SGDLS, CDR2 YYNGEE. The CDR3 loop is CASSSRLAGEQFF. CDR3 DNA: TGTGCCAGCAGCTCCCGACTAGCAGGTGAGCAGTTCTTC.

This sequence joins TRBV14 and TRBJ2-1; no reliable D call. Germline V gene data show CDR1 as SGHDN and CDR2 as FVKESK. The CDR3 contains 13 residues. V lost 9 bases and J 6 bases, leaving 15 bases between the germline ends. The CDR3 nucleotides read TGTGCCAGGAGTCGGGCCCTAGGCAATGAGCAGTTCTTC. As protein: CARSRALGNEQFF.